This T cell receptor (beta chain) was identified in a study of cytomegalovirus exposure and HLA in healthy donors. Whole-study results and caveats: A later analysis, which compared TCR beta chains of equal frequency, found the HLA-associated ones more clonally expanded.

Primers: 60 Vbeta forward and 13 Jbeta reverse. Profiling relied on immunoSEQ multiplex PCR, and the TCRdb table lists in-frame clones only, not all of them. The data hold 70,000 or so clones, with 70% to 90% observed a single time. V was cut by 0 bases and J by 3 bases, with 11 bases left in between. The CDR3 runs to 15 residues. Germline CDR1 is SGHNT and CDR2 is YYREEE (reference sequence). In the case of this clone: Its antigen is unidentified.

The origin of this receptor is a woman aged 30 to 39 in good health and CMV-seronegative. The chain carries TRBV5-4 and TRBJ2-3, with D possibly TRBD1 on 6 matching bases. Material for sequencing was PBMCs. CDR3 coding DNA: TGTGCCAGCAGCTTGGAGGGCAGGGGAACAGATACGCAGTATTTT. Encoded protein: CASSLEGRGTDTQYF. Together with reference TRBV5-4 and TRBJ2-3, the CDR3 gives the full variable domain: ETGVTQSPTHLIKTRGQQVTLRCSSQSGHNTVSWYQQALGQGPQFIFQYYREEENGRGNFPPRFSGLQFPNYSSELNVNALELDDSALYLCASSLEGRGTDTQYFGPGTRLTVL.